This record looks at one T cell receptor (beta chain) sequence and its context. Deletions cut 2 bases from V and 10 bases from J, with 12 bases between. This CDR3 is 14 amino acids long. Per germline, CDR1 SGHAT and CDR2 FQNNGV. The sample originates from a study of blood T cell repertoires in COVID-19. Here immunoSEQ multiplex PCR was the method, and the copy in TCRdb shows in-frame clones only, minus some. The sample carries 250,000 to 400,000 clones, roughly nine tenths recorded once. Sequenced input: peripheral blood. The source is a woman under 40 with COVID-19, enrolled during active disease. V gene TRBV11-2 combines with J gene TRBJ1-6; a weak D match, TRBD1 (6 bases). The CDR3 protein is CASSLRGGDSPLHF. The CDR3 nucleotides read TGTGCCAGCAGCTTAAGGGGGGGCGACTCACCCCTCCACTTT.